Listed below are T cell receptor beta chains from one sample, sequenced in a study of blood T cell repertoires in COVID-19. Libraries were prepared by immunoSEQ multiplex PCR; TCRdb keeps only in-frame clonotypes and omits some of them. This repertoire shows fewer than 120,000 clones, about 85% found once; its top ten account for around 5.1%. The specimen was peripheral blood. These receptors were taken from a human donor in a cohort sampled during active COVID-19. The conserved cysteine and the conserved F or W are not part of the CDR3 here.

>TRBV6-5|TRBJ1-5
ASSYSWQGNQPQH
>TRBV24-1|TRBJ1-2
ATSVWPRGATNYGYT
>TRBV11-2|TRBJ2-1
ASSFTSGTYNEQF
>TRBV19|TRBJ1-6
ASSIGRIGNSPLH
>TRBV11-2|TRBJ2-2
ASSPLAGGSAGELF
>TRBV6-5|TRBJ2-7
ASRADRGLYEQY
>TRBV14|TRBJ2-3
ASSPYGGGTDTQY
>TRBV5-1|TRBJ1-1
ASSRSGTGMDTEAF
>TRBV12-5|TRBJ2-5
ASALRETQY
>TRBV21-1|TRBJ2-3
ASSTRTGDCPDTQY
>TRBV4-3|TRBJ2-2
ASSQDRSGPGELF
>TRBV6-5|TRBJ1-6
ASYQGVNSPLH
>TRBV5-1|TRBJ2-2
ASSLVWLAGGDTGELF
>TRBV16|TRBJ1-2
ASSLIQEQGAYGYT
>TRBV5-1|TRBJ1-2
ASSSGGQADGYT
>TRBV28|TRBJ1-2
ASRGQGLYGYT
>TRBV19|TRBJ1-5
ASTIDGGGQPQH
>TRBV10-3|TRBJ2-3
AISAPTSGRARMGTDTQY
>TRBV6-6|TRBJ2-5
ASSRGVREETQY
>TRBV3-1/TRBV3-2|TRBJ2-3
ASSPQTSGGDTQY
>TRBV5-5|TRBJ2-6
ASSFPRGAAGANVLT
>TRBV9|TRBJ1-1
ASSVGAAGVTTEAF
>TRBV5-1|TRBJ2-3
ASSLGLAVQDTQY
>TRBV7-9|TRBJ1-5
ASSLAGAGGNQPQH
>TRBV5-4|TRBJ2-5
ASSQDRVRQTQY
>TRBV7-9|TRBJ1-2
ASSPRRDSLYGYT
>TRBV5-1|TRBJ2-7
ASSTGTVTYEQY